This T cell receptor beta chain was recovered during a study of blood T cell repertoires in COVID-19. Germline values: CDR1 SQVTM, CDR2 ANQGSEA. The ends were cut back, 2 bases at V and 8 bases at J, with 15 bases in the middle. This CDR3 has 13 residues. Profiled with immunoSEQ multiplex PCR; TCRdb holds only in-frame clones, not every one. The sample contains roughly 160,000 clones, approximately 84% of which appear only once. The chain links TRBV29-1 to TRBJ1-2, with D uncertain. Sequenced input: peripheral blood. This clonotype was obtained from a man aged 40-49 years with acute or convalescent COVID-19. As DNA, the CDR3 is TGCAGCGTTGAAAAAGGAGGAGGACGGGGCTACACCTTC. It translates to CSVEKGGGRGYTF. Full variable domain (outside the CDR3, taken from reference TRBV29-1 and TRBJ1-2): SAVISQKPSRDICQRGTSLTIQCQVDSQVTMMFWYRQQPGQSLTLIATANQGSEATYESGFVIDKFPISRPNLTFSTLTVSNMSPEDSSIYLCSVEKGGGRGYTFGSGTRLTVV.